This paragraph covers one TCR beta chain sequence. What it binds is not known. Method: immunoSEQ multiplex PCR; TCRdb's copy keeps in-frame clones and lacks some. Here the sample spans about 29,000 clones, approximately 90% being singletons. The data were obtained in a study of T cells in localized non-small cell lung cancer. The study's findings and limits: Uninvolved adjacent lung had higher T cell clonality than tumor and all other tissues. Heterogeneity is still possible, as just one tumor region was sequenced.

Material: peripheral blood, obtained before any cancer treatment. This TCR derives from a male donor aged 60 or over with stage I lung adenocarcinoma.

The CDR3 bases are TGTGCCAGCAGCGTAGGGGTAGCGGGGGGAAGGGAGACCCAGTACTTC. Translating gives CASSVGVAGGRETQYF. This chain connects TRBV9 to TRBJ2-5; 10 nucleotides line up with TRBD2. The germline gives CDR1 SGDLS, CDR2 YYNGEE. CDR3 length: 16 residues. V gave up 0 bases and J gave up 5 bases; unmatched junction bases: 7.